Below, one T cell receptor (beta chain) is given with its context. What it binds is unknown. These data come from a study of human T cells and chemical hapten exposure. Overall study context: Investigators sensitized roughly 2 cm by roughly 2 cm of upper inner arm skin with 2% DPC. Upper-back patch tests with 0.01% DPC were read at 6 days. General study points: Controls formed significantly fewer large CDR3 similarity clusters than expanded TCRs did.

Time point meaning: patch test 2, 6 weeks after DPC sensitization. Treatment defined: therapeutic diphenylcyclopropenone sensitization with weekly scalp DPC. TCRdb called the RACE reads again in MiXCR, with one record for every CDR3 protein. The data hold 80,000 to 95,000 distinct CDR3 sequences, with about 9.9% observed a single time. Trimming took off 2 bases at V and 3 bases at J, with 8 bases between the two ends. Germline CDR1 is SGHDT and CDR2 is YYEEEE. This CDR3 has 13 amino acids. This sequence was found in a man between 18 and 35 years old with alopecia areata. Some clones in this sample may be carry-over from other donors' samples. The starting material was whole blood, obtained in connection with sensitization to the hapten diphenylcyclopropenone (DPC). This rearrangement joins TRBV5-6 to TRBJ2-5, with D unresolved. CDR3 amino acids: CASSFNLEETQYF. The CDR3 region has the DNA TGTGCCAGCAGCTTTAATCTGGAAGAGACCCAGTACTTC.